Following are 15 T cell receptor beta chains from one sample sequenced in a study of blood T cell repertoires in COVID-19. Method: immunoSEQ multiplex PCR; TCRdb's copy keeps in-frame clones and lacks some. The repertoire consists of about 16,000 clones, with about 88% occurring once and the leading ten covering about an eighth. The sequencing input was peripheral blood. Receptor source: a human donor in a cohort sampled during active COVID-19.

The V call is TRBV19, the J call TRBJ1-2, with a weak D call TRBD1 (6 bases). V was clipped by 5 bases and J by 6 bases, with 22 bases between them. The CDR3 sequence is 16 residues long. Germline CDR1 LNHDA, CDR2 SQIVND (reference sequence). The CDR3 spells CASSPVGAALQDGYTF. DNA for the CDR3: TGTGCCAGTAGTCCGGTGGGGGCAGCCCTTCAAGATGGCTACACCTTC.

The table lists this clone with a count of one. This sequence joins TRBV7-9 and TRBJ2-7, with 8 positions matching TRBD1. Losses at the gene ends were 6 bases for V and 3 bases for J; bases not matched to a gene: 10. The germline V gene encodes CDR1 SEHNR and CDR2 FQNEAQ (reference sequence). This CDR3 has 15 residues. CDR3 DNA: TGTGCCAGCAGTTCTTGGCCGACAGGGGACTACGAGCAGTACTTC. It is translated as CASSSWPTGDYEQYF.

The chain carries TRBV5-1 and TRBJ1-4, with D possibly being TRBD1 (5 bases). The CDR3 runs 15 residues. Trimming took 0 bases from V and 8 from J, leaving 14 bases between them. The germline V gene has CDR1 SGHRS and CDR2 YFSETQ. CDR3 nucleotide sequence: TGCGCCAGCAGCTTGGCCACGGGGAGGGGAGAAAAACTGTTTTTT. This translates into CASSLATGRGEKLFF.

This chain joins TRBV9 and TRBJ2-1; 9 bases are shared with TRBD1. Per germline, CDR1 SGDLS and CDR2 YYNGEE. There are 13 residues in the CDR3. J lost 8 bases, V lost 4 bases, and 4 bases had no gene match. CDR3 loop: CASSPWDRDEQFF. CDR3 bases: TGTGCCAGCAGCCCCTGGGACAGGGATGAGCAGTTCTTC.

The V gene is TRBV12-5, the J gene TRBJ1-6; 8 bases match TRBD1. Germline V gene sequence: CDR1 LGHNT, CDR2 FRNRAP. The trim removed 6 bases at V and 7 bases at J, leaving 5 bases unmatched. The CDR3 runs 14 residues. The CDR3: CASGLGTGNSPLHF. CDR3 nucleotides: TGTGCTAGTGGCCTCGGGACAGGCAATTCACCCCTCCACTTT. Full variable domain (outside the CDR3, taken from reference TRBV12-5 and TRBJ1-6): DARVTQTPRHKVTEMGQEVTMRCQPILGHNTVFWYRQTMMQGLELLAYFRNRAPLDDSGMPKDRFSAEMPDATLATLKIQPSEPRDSAVYFCASGLGTGNSPLHFGNGTRLTVT.

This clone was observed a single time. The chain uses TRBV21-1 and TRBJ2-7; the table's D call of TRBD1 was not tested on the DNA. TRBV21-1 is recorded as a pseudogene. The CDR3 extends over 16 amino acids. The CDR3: CASSKAGDRGRAEQYF. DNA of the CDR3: TGTGCCAGCAGCAAAGCAGGGGACAGGGGGCGAGCCGAGCAGTACTTC.

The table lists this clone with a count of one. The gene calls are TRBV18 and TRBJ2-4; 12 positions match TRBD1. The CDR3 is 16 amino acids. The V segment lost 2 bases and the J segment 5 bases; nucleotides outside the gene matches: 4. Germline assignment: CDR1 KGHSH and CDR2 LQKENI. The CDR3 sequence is CASSPRDRGLQNIQYF. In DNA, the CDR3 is TGTGCCAGCTCACCAAGGGACAGGGGGCTTCAAAACATTCAGTACTTC.

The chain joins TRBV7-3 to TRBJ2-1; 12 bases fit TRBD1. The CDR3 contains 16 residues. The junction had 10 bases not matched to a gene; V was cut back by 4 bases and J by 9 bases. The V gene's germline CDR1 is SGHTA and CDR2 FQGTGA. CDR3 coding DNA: TGTGCCAGCAGCTATACACCGGGACAGGGGGCCGCTGAGCAGTTCTTC. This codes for CASSYTPGQGAAEQFF.

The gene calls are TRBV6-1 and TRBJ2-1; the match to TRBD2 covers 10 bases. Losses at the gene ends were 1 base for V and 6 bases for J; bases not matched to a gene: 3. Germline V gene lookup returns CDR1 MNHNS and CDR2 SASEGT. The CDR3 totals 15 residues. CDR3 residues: CASSEEAGGANEQFF. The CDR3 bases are TGTGCCAGCAGTGAAGAAGCGGGGGGGGCCAATGAGCAGTTCTTC.

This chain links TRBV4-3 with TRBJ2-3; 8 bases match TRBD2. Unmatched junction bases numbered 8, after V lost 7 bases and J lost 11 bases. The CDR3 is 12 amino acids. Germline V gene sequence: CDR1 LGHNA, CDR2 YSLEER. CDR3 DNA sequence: TGCGCCAGCATCTCCGGGGGGGGCAGGCAGTATTTT. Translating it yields CASISGGGRQYF.

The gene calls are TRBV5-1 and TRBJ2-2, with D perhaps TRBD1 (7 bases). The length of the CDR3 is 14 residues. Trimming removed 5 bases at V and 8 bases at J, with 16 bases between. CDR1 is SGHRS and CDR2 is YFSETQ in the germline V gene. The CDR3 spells CASSVEGATGELFF. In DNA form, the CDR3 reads TGCGCCAGCAGTGTGGAGGGGGCCACGGGGGAGCTGTTTTTT. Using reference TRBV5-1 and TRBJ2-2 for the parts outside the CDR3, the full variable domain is KAGVTQTPRYLIKTRGQQVTLSCSPISGHRSVSWYQQTPGQGLQFLFEYFSETQRNKGNFPGRFSGRQFSNSRSEMNVSTLELGDSALYLCASSVEGATGELFFGEGSRLTVL.

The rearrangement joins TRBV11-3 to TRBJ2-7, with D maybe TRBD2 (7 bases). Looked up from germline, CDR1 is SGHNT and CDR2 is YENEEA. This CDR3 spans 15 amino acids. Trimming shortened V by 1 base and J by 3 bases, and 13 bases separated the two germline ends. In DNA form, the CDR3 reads TGTGCCAGCAGCTTAGCCGGGGGGCAGTTCTACGAGCAGTACTTC. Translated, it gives CASSLAGGQFYEQYF.

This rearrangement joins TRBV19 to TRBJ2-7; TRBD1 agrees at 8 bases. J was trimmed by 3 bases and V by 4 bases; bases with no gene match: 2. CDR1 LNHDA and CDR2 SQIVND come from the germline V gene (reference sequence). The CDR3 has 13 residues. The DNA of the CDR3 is TGTGCCAGTAGTACGGGACAGGACTACGAGCAGTACTTC. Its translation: CASSTGQDYEQYF.

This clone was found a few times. The CDR3 nucleotides are TGTGCCAGCAGTTACTCCCAACGGGGGGGTTACAATGAGCAGTTCTTC. Its protein is CASSYSQRGGYNEQFF. This chain uses TRBV6-5 with TRBJ2-1; 8 bases are a match to TRBD2. The CDR3 totals 16 residues. CDR1 is MNHEY and CDR2 is SVGAGI in the germline V gene. Trimming removed 0 bases from V and 4 bases from J; junction bases left unmatched: 5.

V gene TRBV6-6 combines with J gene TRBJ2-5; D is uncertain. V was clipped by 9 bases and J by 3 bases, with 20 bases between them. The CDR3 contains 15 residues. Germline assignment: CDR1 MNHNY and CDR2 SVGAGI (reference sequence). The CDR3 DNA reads TGTGCCAGTGCCTACTCCGGTGCTACCGAAGAGACCCAGTACTTC. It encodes CASAYSGATEETQYF.